This T cell receptor beta chain is drawn from a study of regulatory T cells in long-lasting Graves disease. V shed 6 bases, J shed 2 bases, and the junction held 3 bases outside the gene matches. Germline V CDR1 and CDR2: SEHNR, FQNEAQ (reference sequence). The CDR3 runs to 14 residues. The TCR beta library used iRepertoire HTBI primers with Arm-PCR amplification of CDR3. In the original workflow: From all samples, identification returned some 13 TRBJ and around 62 TRBV segments. Each CDR3 protein gets one entry after TCRdb re-called the multiplex PCR reads with MiXCR. None of the V and J calls come from the authors' own analysis; TCRdb made them. This sample has over 200,000 distinct CDR3 sequences, with 18% found just once. This clonotype was counted ten times or more. Its cognate antigen is unknown. Described time point: newly diagnosed GD, antithyroid drugs for less than 3 months. RNA isolated from PBMCs was used to make the TCR library.

Study outcomes and limitations: Persistent patients had more shared public clonotypes (about 2,800) than new patients (around 950). Blood alone, not thyroid tissue, was studied.

The clonotype comes from a female donor with Graves disease. The chain is built from TRBV7-9 and TRBJ2-3; TRBD2 agrees at 9 bases. The material was peripheral blood mononuclear cells (PBMCs), obtained at new diagnosis, from a patient treated with antithyroid drugs. The CDR3 coding sequence is TGTGCCAGCAGACGACTAGCGGTCACAGATACGCAGTATTTT. Its translation: CASRRLAVTDTQYF.